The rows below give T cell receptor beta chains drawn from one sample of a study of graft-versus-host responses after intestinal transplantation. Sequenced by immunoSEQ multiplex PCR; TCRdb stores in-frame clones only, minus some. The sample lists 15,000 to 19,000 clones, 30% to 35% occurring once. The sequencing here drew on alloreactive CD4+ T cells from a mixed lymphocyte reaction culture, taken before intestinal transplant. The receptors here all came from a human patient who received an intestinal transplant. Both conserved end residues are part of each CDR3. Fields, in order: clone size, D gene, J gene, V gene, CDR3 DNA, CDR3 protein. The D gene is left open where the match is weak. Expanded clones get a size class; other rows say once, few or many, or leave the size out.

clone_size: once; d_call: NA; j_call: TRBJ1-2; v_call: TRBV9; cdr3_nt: TGTGCCAGCAGCGTATCTGCATGGGGAGAATATGGCTACACCTTC; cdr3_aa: CASSVSAWGEYGYTF
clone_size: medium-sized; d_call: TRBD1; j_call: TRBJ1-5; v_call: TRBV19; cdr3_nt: TGTGCCAGTAGACCGGACAGGGGAAGCAATCAGCCCCAGCATTTT; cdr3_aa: CASRPDRGSNQPQHF
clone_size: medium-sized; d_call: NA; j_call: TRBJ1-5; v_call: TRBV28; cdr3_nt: TGTGCCAGCAGCAGAGATCAGCCCCAGCATTTT; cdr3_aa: CASSRDQPQHF
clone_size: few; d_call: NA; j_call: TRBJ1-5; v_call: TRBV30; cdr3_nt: TGTGCCTGGAGCCCAGGACTGAACAATCAGCCCCAGCATTTT; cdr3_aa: CAWSPGLNNQPQHF
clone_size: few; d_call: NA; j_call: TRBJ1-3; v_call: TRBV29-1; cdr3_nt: TGCAGCGTCAGGACGCCTGGAAACACCATATATTTT; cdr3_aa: CSVRTPGNTIYF
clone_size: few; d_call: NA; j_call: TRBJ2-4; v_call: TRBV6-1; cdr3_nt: TGTGCCAGCAGTGAATGGGGGAGGGGGAAGGCCAAAAACATTCAGTACTTC; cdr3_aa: CASSEWGRGKAKNIQYF
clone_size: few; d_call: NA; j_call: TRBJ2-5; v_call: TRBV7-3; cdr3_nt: TGTGCCAGCAGCTTAGGAATAGGGACCTCAGAGACCCAGTACTTC; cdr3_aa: CASSLGIGTSETQYF
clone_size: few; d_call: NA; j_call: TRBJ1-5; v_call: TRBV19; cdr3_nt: TGTGCCAGTAGTATAAGTCAGGGAAATCAGCCCCAGCATTTT; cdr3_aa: CASSISQGNQPQHF
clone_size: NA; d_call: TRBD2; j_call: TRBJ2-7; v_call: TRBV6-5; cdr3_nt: TGTGCCAGCAGGACTAGCGGTTCCTACGAGCAGTACTTC; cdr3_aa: CASRTSGSYEQYF
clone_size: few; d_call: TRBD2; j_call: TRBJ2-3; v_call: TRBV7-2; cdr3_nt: TGTGCCAGCAGCTTAGGGCTAGCGGTGGATACGCAGTATTTT; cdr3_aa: CASSLGLAVDTQYF
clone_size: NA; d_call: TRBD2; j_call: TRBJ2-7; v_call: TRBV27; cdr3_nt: TGTGCCAGCAGAAAAAGACTAGCGGGATCCCTCTACGAGCAGTACTTC; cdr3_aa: CASRKRLAGSLYEQYF
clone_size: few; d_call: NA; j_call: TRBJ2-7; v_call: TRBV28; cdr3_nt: TGTGCCAGCAGTTGGGGCGGTGCCTACGAGCAGTACTTC; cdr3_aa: CASSWGGAYEQYF
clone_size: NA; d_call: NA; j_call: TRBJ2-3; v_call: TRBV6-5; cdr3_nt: TGTGCCAGCAGCCTCCCTCATGACGGCACAGATACGCAGTATTTT; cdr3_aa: CASSLPHDGTDTQYF